Sequencing of this T cell receptor beta chain was carried out in a study of blood T cell repertoires in COVID-19. With 5 bases removed from V and 1 base from J, the gap between germline ends came to 18 bases. The CDR3 consists of 18 residues. Germline values: CDR1 SGHTA, CDR2 FQGTGA. The assay was immunoSEQ multiplex PCR, and TCRdb's table has in-frame clones only and misses some. The sample lists 200,000 to 250,000 clones; about nine tenths were seen once. Sequenced: peripheral blood. The origin of this receptor is a man aged 45-60 years with acute or convalescent COVID-19. The chain carries TRBV7-3 and TRBJ2-6, with a weak D call TRBD2 (5 bases). The CDR3 DNA is TGTGCCAGCAGCATACCCGGACTCTCAGCTTCTGGGGCCAACGTCCTGACTTTC. Encoded protein: CASSIPGLSASGANVLTF.